This T cell receptor beta chain was identified during a study of blood T cell repertoires in COVID-19. Looking at the study overall: Collection of acute and convalescent COVID-19 samples took place in the United States, Italy and Spain.

V shed 3 bases and J shed 11 bases, with 11 bases lying between them. The length of the CDR3 is 12 residues. The repertoire was sequenced with immunoSEQ multiplex PCR; TCRdb's copy has only in-frame clones and lacks some. The sample records over 150,000 clones, about 85% being singletons. This clonotype originated in a man between 60 and 75 years old with COVID-19, enrolled during active disease. Sequencing input: peripheral blood. The genes are TRBV12-3 or TRBV12-4 and TRBJ2-4; D perhaps matches TRBD2 (5 bases). The CDR3 bases are TGTGCCAGCAGTTTGGACCCGAGGGTTCAGTACTTC. Translating gives CASSLDPRVQYF.